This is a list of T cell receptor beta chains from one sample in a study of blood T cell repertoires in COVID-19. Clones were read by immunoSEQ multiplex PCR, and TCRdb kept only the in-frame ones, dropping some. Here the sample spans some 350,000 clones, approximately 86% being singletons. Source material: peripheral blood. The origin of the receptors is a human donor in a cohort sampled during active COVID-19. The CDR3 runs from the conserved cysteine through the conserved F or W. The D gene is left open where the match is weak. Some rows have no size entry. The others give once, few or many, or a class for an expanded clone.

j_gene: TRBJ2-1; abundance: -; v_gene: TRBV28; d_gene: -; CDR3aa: CASSDRIRGNEQFF; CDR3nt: TGTGCCAGCAGTGACAGGATCCGCGGGAATGAGCAGTTCTTC
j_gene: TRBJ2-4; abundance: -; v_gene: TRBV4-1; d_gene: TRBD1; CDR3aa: CASSLWGGQGTSIAKNIQYF; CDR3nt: TGCGCCAGCAGCTTGTGGGGTGGACAGGGGACTTCCATAGCCAAAAACATTCAGTACTTC
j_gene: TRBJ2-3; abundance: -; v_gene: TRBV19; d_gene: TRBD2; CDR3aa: CASSAGTTGTIQYF; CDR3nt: TGTGCCAGTAGTGCGGGGACTACGGGAACAATACAGTATTTT
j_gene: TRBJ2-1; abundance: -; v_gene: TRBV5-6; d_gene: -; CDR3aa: CASSLTTSSKIF; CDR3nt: TGTGCCAGCTCCCTTACGACTAGTTCTAAGATCTTC
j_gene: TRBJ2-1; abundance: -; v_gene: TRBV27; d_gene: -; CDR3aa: CASSGQGLHEQFF; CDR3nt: TGTGCCAGCAGTGGGCAGGGGTTACATGAGCAGTTCTTC
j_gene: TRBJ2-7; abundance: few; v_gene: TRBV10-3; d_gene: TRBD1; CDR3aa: CAIHDSGTGSYEQYF; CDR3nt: TGTGCCATCCATGATTCCGGGACAGGGAGCTACGAGCAGTACTTC
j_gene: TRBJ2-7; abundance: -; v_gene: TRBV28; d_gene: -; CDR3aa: CASSFGSYEQYF; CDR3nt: TGTGCCAGCAGTTTCGGGTCCTACGAGCAGTACTTC
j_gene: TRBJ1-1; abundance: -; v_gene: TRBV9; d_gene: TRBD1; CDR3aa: CASSAGQGPGSEAFF; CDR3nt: TGTGCCAGCAGCGCTGGACAGGGCCCGGGTTCTGAAGCTTTCTTT
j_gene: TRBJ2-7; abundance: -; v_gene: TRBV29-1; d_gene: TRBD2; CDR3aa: CSVQTSGGAYEQYF; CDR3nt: TGCAGCGTCCAGACTAGCGGGGGGGCCTACGAGCAGTACTTC
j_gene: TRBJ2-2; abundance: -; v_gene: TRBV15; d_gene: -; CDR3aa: CATSRVRDFTGELFF; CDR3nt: TGTGCCACCAGCAGAGTTCGGGACTTCACCGGGGAGCTGTTTTTT
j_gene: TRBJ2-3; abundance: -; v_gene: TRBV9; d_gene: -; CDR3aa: CASSVTTGDLADTQYF; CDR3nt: TGTGCCAGCAGCGTAACGACAGGTGACCTGGCAGATACGCAGTATTTT
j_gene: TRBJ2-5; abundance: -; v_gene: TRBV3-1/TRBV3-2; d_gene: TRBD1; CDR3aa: CASSGGDREATQYF; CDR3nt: TGTGCCAGCAGCGGAGGGGACAGGGAGGCGACCCAGTACTTC
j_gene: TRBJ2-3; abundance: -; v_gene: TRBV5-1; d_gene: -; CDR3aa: CASSFQHFTDTQYF; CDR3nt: TGCGCCAGCAGCTTTCAACATTTCACAGATACGCAGTATTTT
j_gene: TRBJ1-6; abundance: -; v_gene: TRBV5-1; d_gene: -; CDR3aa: CASSLASNSPLHF; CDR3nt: TGCGCCAGCAGCTTGGCTTCTAATTCACCCCTCCACTTT
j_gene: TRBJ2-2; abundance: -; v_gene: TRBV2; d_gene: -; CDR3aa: CASNQYTGELFF; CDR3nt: TGTGCCAGCAACCAGTACACCGGGGAGCTGTTTTTT
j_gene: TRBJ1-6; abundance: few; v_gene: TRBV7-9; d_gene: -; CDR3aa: CASTTHRGGSGSPLHF; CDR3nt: TGTGCCAGCACCACTCACCGGGGGGGTTCAGGTTCACCCCTCCACTTT
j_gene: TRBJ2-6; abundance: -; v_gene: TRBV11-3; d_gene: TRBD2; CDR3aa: CASSPRGDGANVLTF; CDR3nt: TGTGCCAGCAGCCCCCGGGGGGACGGGGCCAACGTCCTGACTTTC
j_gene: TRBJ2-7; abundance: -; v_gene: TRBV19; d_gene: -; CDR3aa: CASSPNPGYYEQYF; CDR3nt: TGTGCCAGTAGTCCGAATCCAGGGTACTACGAGCAGTACTTC
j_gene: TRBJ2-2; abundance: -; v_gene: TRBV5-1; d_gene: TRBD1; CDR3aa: CASSLALDRGPGELFF; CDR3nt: TGCGCCAGCAGCTTGGCTTTGGACAGGGGGCCCGGGGAGCTGTTTTTT
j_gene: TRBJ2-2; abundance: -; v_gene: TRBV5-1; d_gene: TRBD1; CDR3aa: CASSLGQGTGELFF; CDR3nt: TGCGCCAGCAGCTTGGGACAGGGAACCGGGGAGCTGTTTTTT
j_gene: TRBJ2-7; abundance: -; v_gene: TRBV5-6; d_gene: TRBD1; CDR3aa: CASSFKDRIYEQYF; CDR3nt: TGTGCCAGCAGCTTCAAGGACAGGATTTACGAGCAGTACTTC
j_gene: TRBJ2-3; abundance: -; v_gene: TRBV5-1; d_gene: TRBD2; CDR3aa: CASSELAGRDTQYF; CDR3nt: TGCGCCAGCAGCGAACTAGCGGGTAGAGATACGCAGTATTTT
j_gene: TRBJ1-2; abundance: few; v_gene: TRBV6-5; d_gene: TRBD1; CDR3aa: CASSYLGQNYGYTF; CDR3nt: TGTGCCAGCAGTTACTTGGGACAGAACTATGGCTACACCTTC
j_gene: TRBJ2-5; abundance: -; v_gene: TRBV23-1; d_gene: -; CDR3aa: CASSPGPGFGAIQETQYF; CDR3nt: TGCGCCAGCAGTCCCGGTCCAGGGTTCGGCGCAATACAAGAGACCCAGTACTTC
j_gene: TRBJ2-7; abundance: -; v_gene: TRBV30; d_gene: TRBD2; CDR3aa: CAWSHPGASGSVYEQYF; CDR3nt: TGTGCCTGGAGCCACCCTGGGGCTAGCGGGAGTGTCTACGAGCAGTACTTC
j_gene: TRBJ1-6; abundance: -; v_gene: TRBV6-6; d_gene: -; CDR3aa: CASSRMTGTNSPLHF; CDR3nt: TGTGCCAGCAGCCGGATGACAGGCACGAATTCACCCCTCCACTTT
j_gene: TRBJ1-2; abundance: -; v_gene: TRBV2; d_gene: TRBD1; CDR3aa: CASTVTGNYGYTF; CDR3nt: TGTGCCAGCACCGTGACAGGGAACTATGGCTACACCTTC
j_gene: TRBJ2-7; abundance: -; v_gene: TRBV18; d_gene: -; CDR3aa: CASSGRDSYEQYF; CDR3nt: TGTGCCAGCTCAGGGCGGGACAGCTACGAGCAGTACTTC
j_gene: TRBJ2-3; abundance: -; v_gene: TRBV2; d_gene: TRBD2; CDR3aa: CASRWGLAGATDTQYF; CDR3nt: TGTGCCAGCAGATGGGGACTAGCGGGGGCCACAGATACGCAGTATTTT
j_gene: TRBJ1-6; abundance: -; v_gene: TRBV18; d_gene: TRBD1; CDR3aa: CASSPSGQGAEEGYSPLHF; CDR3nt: TGTGCCAGCTCACCCTCCGGACAGGGGGCGGAGGAGGGGTATTCACCCCTCCACTTT
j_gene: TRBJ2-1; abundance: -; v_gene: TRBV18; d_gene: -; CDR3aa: CASSPRQRYGNEQFF; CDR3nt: TGTGCCAGCTCACCACGCCAGCGGTACGGTAATGAGCAGTTCTTC
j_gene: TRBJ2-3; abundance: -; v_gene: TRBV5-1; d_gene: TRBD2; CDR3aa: CASSSSGRGRAADTQYF; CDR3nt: TGCGCCAGCAGCTCCTCAGGGCGCGGGAGGGCCGCAGATACGCAGTATTTT